One and the same sample provided the 5 T cell receptor beta chains below, sequenced in a study of OX40 agonist ivuxolimab in advanced cancers. Method: immunoSEQ multiplex PCR; TCRdb's copy keeps in-frame clones and lacks some. Among 60,000 or so clones listed, roughly 90% were seen once. The material sequenced was CD4+ or CD8+ T cells sorted from blood, taken in a trial of the OX40 agonist ivuxolimab. The receptors were gathered from an adult with an advanced solid tumor such as melanoma, head and neck, liver or kidney cancer.

There are a few counts of this clone. V is TRBV12-5 and J is TRBJ1-5; D uncertain. Germline assignment: CDR1 LGHNT and CDR2 FRNRAP. With 0 bases removed from V and 1 base from J, the gap between germline ends came to 7 bases. The CDR3 consists of 15 residues. The CDR3 nucleotides read TGTGCTAGTGGTTTGGTACACGGAAGCAATCAGCCCCAGCATTTT. This codes for CASGLVHGSNQPQHF.

This clone was seen a single time. The genes are TRBV9 and TRBJ2-2, with a possible D match to TRBD2 (6 bases). Trimming shortened V by 0 bases and J by 6 bases, and 9 bases separated the two germline ends. This CDR3 comprises 14 residues. In germline, CDR1 is SGDLS, CDR2 YYNGEE. The CDR3 is CASSVGGDSGELFF. Written as DNA, the CDR3 is TGTGCCAGCAGCGTAGGCGGGGACTCCGGGGAGCTGTTTTTT.

The CDR3 protein is CASNDRANSPLHF. The CDR3 nucleotides are TGTGCCAGTAACGACAGGGCTAATTCACCCCTCCACTTT. The V and J genes are TRBV5-8 and TRBJ1-6, with TRBD1 matching over 7 bases. Unmatched junction bases numbered 5, after V lost 8 bases and J lost 6 bases. CDR1 and CDR2 from the germline V gene are SGHTS and YDEGEE. This CDR3 comprises 13 residues.

The V gene is TRBV7-2, the J gene TRBJ2-3, with D perhaps matching TRBD1 (5 bases). V shed 2 bases and J shed 9 bases, with 15 bases lying between them. The V gene's germline CDR1 is SGHTA and CDR2 FQGNSA. This CDR3 has 14 amino acids. In nucleotides, the CDR3 is TGTGCCAGCAGCTTATTGTCTACAGGTCGGACGCAGTATTTT. This sequence encodes CASSLLSTGRTQYF. Looking up the rest from reference TRBV7-2 and TRBJ2-3 gives the full variable domain: GAGVSQSPSNKVTEKGKDVELRCDPISGHTALYWYRQSLGQGLEFLIYFQGNSAPDKSGLPSDRFSAERTGGSVSTLTIQRTQQEDSAVYLCASSLLSTGRTQYFGPGTRLTVL.

The chain employs TRBV27 and TRBJ1-5; TRBD1 aligns across 9 bases. This CDR3 has 16 residues. Germline lookup yields CDR1 MNHEY and CDR2 SMNVEV (reference sequence). The V segment lost 2 bases and the J segment 0 bases; nucleotides outside the gene matches: 2. CDR3 sequence (DNA): TGTGCCAGCAGTTTAAGGACAGGGGATAGCAATCAGCCCCAGCATTTT. Translating gives CASSLRTGDSNQPQHF.